Below, 29 T cell receptor beta chains from the same sample are listed, as sequenced in a study of regulatory T cells in long-lasting Graves disease. The time point is: newly diagnosed GD, antithyroid drugs for less than 3 months. PBMCs were the source of the RNA used for TCR sequencing. Arm-PCR of CDR3 regions and iRepertoire HTBI primers were the basis on which TCR beta libraries were built. TCRdb passed the multiplex PCR reads through MiXCR, listing each CDR3 protein once. The data contain 400,000 to 500,000 distinct CDR3 sequences, around 15% of them seen just once; the ten biggest clones take up 20% to 25%. This sample also appeared in a second study, on T cells in Graves' hyperthyroidism and ophthalmopathy.

Sequencing was performed on peripheral blood mononuclear cells (PBMCs), taken at new diagnosis, from a patient treated with antithyroid drugs. These receptors originate from a woman between 18 and 30 years old with Graves disease.

This clonotype was recorded many times. The chain is built from TRBV27 and TRBJ2-7, with 12 bases matching TRBD2. The CDR3 loop spans 14 amino acids. The V segment lost 4 bases and the J segment 2 bases; nucleotides outside the gene matches: 0. Per germline, CDR1 MNHEY and CDR2 SMNVEV (reference sequence). The CDR3 sequence is CASSWTSGAYEQYF. The CDR3 DNA reads as TGTGCCAGCAGTTGGACTAGCGGGGCCTACGAGCAGTACTTC.

This clonotype has only a few counts. A junction end diverges from the germline sequence, so it may reflect a read error. V is TRBV5-1 and J is TRBJ1-1; TRBD1 is a possible D gene (5 bases). Germline V lookup: CDR1 SGHRS, CDR2 YFSETQ. There are 14 residues in the CDR3. In DNA form, the CDR3 reads TGCGCCAGCAGCCCCCGACAGATGAACATTGAAGCTTTCTTT. It specifies CASSPRQMNIEAFF.

This clonotype showed up many times. The gene calls are TRBV30 and TRBJ2-5; no clear D. V was cut by 3 bases and J by 5 bases, with 10 bases left in between. The germline CDR1 and CDR2 sequences are GTSNPN and SVGIG (reference sequence). The CDR3 runs to 12 residues. The CDR3 loop reads CAWRIRYETQYF. The CDR3 bases are TGTGCCTGGAGAATCAGATATGAGACCCAGTACTTC.

This chain links TRBV24-1 with TRBJ2-3, with 8 positions matching TRBD1. Germline V CDR1 and CDR2: KGHDR, SFDVKD. The CDR3 spans 14 residues. Germline trimming cut 8 bases from V and 2 bases from J; bases unmatched to any gene: 5. The chain's CDR3 is CATTGTGATDTQYF. CDR3 coding DNA: TGTGCCACCACCGGGACAGGAGCCACAGATACGCAGTATTTT.

The sample holds many counts of this clonotype. The chain combines TRBV10-1 with TRBJ2-1; D is unclear. This CDR3 contains 13 residues. From germline, CDR1 is WNHNN and CDR2 SYGVQD (reference sequence). Trimming cost V 1 base and J 5 bases, with 6 bases left between them. For the CDR3, the DNA is TGCGCCAGCAGTGAGTTTCAAAACAATGAGCAGTTCTTC. Encoded protein: CASSEFQNNEQFF.

The sample holds many counts of this clonotype. CDR3 DNA sequence: TGTGCCAGCAGCCTAATAGCGGGGAGCACAGATACGCAGTATTTT. As protein: CASSLIAGSTDTQYF. The J gene is TRBJ2-3, the V gene TRBV28; TRBD2 matches 8 bases. The CDR3 is 15 amino acids. Germline CDR1 is MDHEN and CDR2 is SYDVKM. Unmatched junction bases numbered 5, after V lost 6 bases and J lost 0 bases.

This clonotype was counted at least ten times. The chain is built from TRBV12-3 or TRBV12-4 and TRBJ2-7; 9 nucleotides agree with TRBD1. The trim removed 4 bases at V and 4 bases at J, leaving 2 bases unmatched. This CDR3 contains 13 residues. The CDR3, as DNA: TGTGCCAGCAGTTGGGGGACAGGGTACGAGCAGTACTTC. This gives the protein CASSWGTGYEQYF.

This clonotype was counted between two and nine times. Here the CDR3 reads CATGRPDGEQFF. The CDR3 DNA reads TGCGCCACTGGCAGACCCGACGGTGAGCAGTTCTTC. The chain couples TRBV5-1 to TRBJ2-1; the D is unclear. V was shortened by 9 bases and J by 9 bases, with 16 bases between the two germline ends. Germline CDR1 SGHRS, CDR2 YFSETQ. This CDR3 has 12 residues.

This clonotype was counted at least ten times. The chain employs TRBV11-2 and TRBJ2-3, with TRBD2 matching 9 bases. J was trimmed by 0 bases and V by 3 bases; bases with no gene match: 13. Germline lookup yields CDR1 SGHAT and CDR2 FQNNGV. This CDR3 comprises 19 residues. The CDR3 region has the DNA TGTGCCAGCAGCTTTAGGAGCGTGTCGGCGGGGGGGAGCACAGATACGCAGTATTTT. The encoded protein is CASSFRSVSAGGSTDTQYF.

This chain joins TRBV24-1 and TRBJ2-5; TRBD1 might be the D (5 bases). Deletions cut 3 bases from V and 4 bases from J, with 11 bases between. Per germline, CDR1 KGHDR and CDR2 SFDVKD. The CDR3 is 14 amino acids. This chain's CDR3 is CATSDVQGRETQYF. The CDR3 DNA reads TGTGCCACCAGTGATGTTCAGGGTCGAGAGACCCAGTACTTC.

In its sample, this clonotype was seen a few times. The CDR3 is CASSYSIRRGRETDTQYF. In nucleotides, the CDR3 is TGTGCCAGCAGTTACTCGATACGTCGCGGGAGGGAGACAGATACGCAGTATTTT. V gene TRBV6-2 or TRBV6-3 combines with J gene TRBJ2-3, with 9 positions matching TRBD2. Germline assignment: CDR1 MNHEY and CDR2 SVGEGT. The CDR3 runs 18 residues. The trim removed 0 bases at V and 3 bases at J, leaving 10 bases unmatched.

This clonotype was seen repeatedly, ten times or more. J is TRBJ2-7 and V is TRBV20-1; D unresolved. CDR3 length: 10 residues. CDR1 DFQATT and CDR2 SNEGSKA come from the germline V gene (reference sequence). V was cut by 6 bases and J by 5 bases, with 8 bases left in between. CDR3 in DNA: TGCAGTGCCCTCGATAACGAGCAGTACTTC. Its translation is CSALDNEQYF.

This clonotype was counted between two and nine times. The rearrangement joins TRBV30 to TRBJ2-5; 7 bases are a match to TRBD1. Germline V gene data show CDR1 as GTSNPN and CDR2 as SVGIG (reference sequence). This CDR3 spans 14 amino acids. V dropped 4 bases and J dropped 4; count of bases not matched to a gene: 9. CDR3 DNA sequence: TGTGCCTGGACCCCCGGGACAGCGCGAGAGACCCAGTACTTC. Translation: CAWTPGTARETQYF.

This clonotype was observed many times. This chain links TRBV7-2 with TRBJ2-3; 12 nucleotides agree with TRBD2. Germline V gene lookup returns CDR1 SGHTA and CDR2 FQGNSA. The CDR3 sequence is 17 residues long. The V gene end was trimmed by 4 bases and the J gene end by 6 bases; junction bases not matched to a gene: 11. The CDR3 sequence is CASSYQLTSGRTDTQYF. As DNA, the CDR3 is TGTGCCAGCAGCTACCAACTGACTAGCGGGAGAACGGATACGCAGTATTTT.

This clonotype was observed a few times. The rearrangement joins TRBV20-1 to TRBJ2-3; no clear D. Trimming took off 3 bases at V and 3 bases at J, with 10 bases between the two ends. This CDR3 contains 13 residues. Germline lookup yields CDR1 DFQATT and CDR2 SNEGSKA (reference sequence). In DNA, the CDR3 is TGCAGTGCTAGTCAAGTTCCAACAGATACGCAGTATTTT. Protein product: CSASQVPTDTQYF.

The sample holds many counts of this clonotype. The chain recombines TRBV2 with TRBJ2-1, with TRBD2 matching 12 bases. The CDR3 runs 15 residues. Losses at the gene ends were 7 bases for V and 5 bases for J; bases not matched to a gene: 6. Germline V gives CDR1 SNHLY, CDR2 FYNNEI. The CDR3 here is CASTRTSGMNNEQFF. The CDR3 DNA is TGTGCCAGCACTCGGACTAGCGGGATGAACAATGAGCAGTTCTTC.

The chain has TRBV18 and TRBJ2-6, with TRBD1 matching 10 bases. Germline V lookup: CDR1 KGHSH, CDR2 LQKENI. V trimming: 2 bases; J trimming: 4 bases; junction bases outside the gene matches: 2. This CDR3 spans 16 amino acids. The CDR3 loop is CASSPDRGRGANVLTF. In nucleotides, the CDR3 is TGTGCCAGCTCACCAGACAGGGGGCGAGGGGCCAACGTCCTGACTTTC.

At least ten counts were recorded for this clonotype. The V gene is TRBV6-2 or TRBV6-3, the J gene TRBJ1-2; TRBD1 might be the D (6 bases). V lost 6 bases and J lost 7, with 15 bases in between. Germline-derived CDR1 and CDR2 are MNHEY and SVGEGT. The CDR3 runs 13 residues. The CDR3 DNA reads as TGTGCCAGCAGGTACAGGGAGAGTGGTGGCTACACCTTC. Residues: CASRYRESGGYTF.

In its sample, this clonotype was seen many times. J is TRBJ1-3 and V is TRBV28; 7 bases line up with TRBD1. The junction had 6 bases not matched to a gene; V was cut back by 3 bases and J by 4 bases. CDR3 length equals 15 residues. Germline loops: CDR1 MDHEN, CDR2 SYDVKM. The DNA of the CDR3 is TGTGCCAGCAGTTTCGCAGGGGGAAGGGGAAACACCATATATTTT. Its translation is CASSFAGGRGNTIYF. Combining the CDR3 with reference TRBV28 and TRBJ1-3 gives the whole variable domain DVKVTQSSRYLVKRTGEKVFLECVQDMDHENMFWYRQDPGLGLRLIYFSYDVKMKEKGDIPEGYSVSREKKERFSLILESASTNQTSMYLCASSFAGGRGNTIYFGEGSWLTVV.

This clonotype was recorded at least ten times. The rearrangement uses TRBV30 and TRBJ2-3; unclear D gene. CDR3 length: 13 amino acids. Trimming cost V 2 bases and J 10 bases, with 16 bases left between them. Germline assignment: CDR1 GTSNPN and CDR2 SVGIG (reference sequence). The CDR3 here is CAWSPLTARAQYF. The CDR3 coding sequence is TGTGCCTGGAGTCCTCTAACCGCTCGGGCGCAGTATTTT.

This clonotype was seen more than once but under ten times. The genes are TRBV7-2 and TRBJ2-1; no clear D. Germline CDR1 is SGHTA and CDR2 is FQGNSA. Between the trimmed V and J ends, which lost 5 bases and 6 bases, there was a span of 8 bases. The CDR3 sequence is 12 residues long. The CDR3 reads CASSVFSNEQFF. CDR3 DNA sequence: TGTGCCAGCAGCGTATTCAGCAATGAGCAGTTCTTC.

This clonotype came up many times. This chain joins TRBV28 and TRBJ1-5; D is ambiguous. V was trimmed by 1 base and J by 2 bases, leaving 9 bases between them. The CDR3 has 15 residues. From germline, CDR1 is MDHEN and CDR2 SYDVKM. Here the CDR3 DNA reads TGTGCCAGCAGTTTATTTACAATGGGCAATCAGCCCCAGCATTTT. It translates to CASSLFTMGNQPQHF.

This clonotype was seen a handful of times. The rearrangement links TRBV20-1 to TRBJ2-3; D gene unclear. Between the trimmed V and J ends, which lost 6 bases and 4 bases, there was a span of 14 bases. In germline, CDR1 is DFQATT, CDR2 SNEGSKA (reference sequence). The length of the CDR3 is 13 residues. The DNA for the CDR3 is TGCAGTGCCCACATGGGGTGGTCAGATACGCAGTATTTT. Protein: CSAHMGWSDTQYF.

In this sample, this clonotype turned up many times. This chain uses TRBV20-1 with TRBJ2-2, with TRBD1 matching 7 bases. The CDR3 consists of 14 residues. After removal of 3 bases from V and 2 bases from J, the junction contained 3 bases not matched to a gene. Per germline, CDR1 DFQATT and CDR2 SNEGSKA (reference sequence). In DNA form, the CDR3 reads TGCAGTGCTAGGACAGGGAGTAACACCGGGGAGCTGTTTTTT. Translation gives CSARTGSNTGELFF.

The chain uses TRBV27 and TRBJ2-1, with 10 positions matching TRBD1. Germline V gives CDR1 MNHEY, CDR2 SMNVEV (reference sequence). CDR3 length: 14 amino acids. V shed 6 bases and J 12 bases; nucleotides not matched to a gene: 11. The CDR3 sequence is CASSRGTGAIGQFF. The CDR3 coding sequence is TGTGCCAGCAGCCGCGGGACAGGGGCAATCGGGCAGTTCTTC.

This clonotype has ten or more counts. The CDR3 here is CASRELEITYNEQFF. The CDR3 region has the DNA TGTGCCAGCAGGGAACTTGAGATCACCTACAATGAGCAGTTCTTC. V usage is TRBV6-1 and J usage is TRBJ2-1; D uncertain. Germline lookup yields CDR1 MNHNS and CDR2 SASEGT. This CDR3 has 15 residues. Between the trimmed V and J ends, which lost 6 bases and 2 bases, there was a span of 14 bases.

This clonotype was counted ten times or more. V and J are TRBV27 and TRBJ2-7, with D unclear. Trimming took off 3 bases at V and 1 base at J, with 7 bases between the two ends. The CDR3 consists of 13 residues. The germline V gene has CDR1 MNHEY and CDR2 SMNVEV (reference sequence). The CDR3: CASSFGESYEQYF. The CDR3 DNA sequence: TGTGCCAGCAGTTTTGGGGAATCCTACGAGCAGTACTTC.

This clonotype has a count of ten or more. This chain uses TRBV29-1 with TRBJ2-3, with a tentative D call TRBD2 (6 bases). The germline gives CDR1 SQVTM, CDR2 ANQGSEA. This CDR3 spans 15 amino acids. Trimming removed 3 bases at V and 4 bases at J, with 17 bases between. The CDR3, as DNA: TGCAGCGTTGAGTCTGAGGGGAGGAGGTCAGATACGCAGTATTTT. This gives the protein CSVESEGRRSDTQYF.

The J gene is TRBJ2-5, the V gene TRBV29-1; D is unclear. Germline CDR1 reads SQVTM; CDR2 reads ANQGSEA. The ends were cut back, 1 base at V and 9 bases at J, with 21 bases in the middle. This CDR3 has 15 residues. The CDR3 region is CSVEGLETRPGAQYF. CDR3 nucleotides: TGCAGCGTTGAAGGTTTGGAGACCCGGCCTGGGGCCCAGTACTTC.